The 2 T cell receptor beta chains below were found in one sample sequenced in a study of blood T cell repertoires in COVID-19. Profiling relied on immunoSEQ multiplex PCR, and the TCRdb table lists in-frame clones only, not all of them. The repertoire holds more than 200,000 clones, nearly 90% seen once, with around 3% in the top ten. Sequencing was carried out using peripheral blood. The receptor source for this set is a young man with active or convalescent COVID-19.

For the CDR3, the DNA is TGTGCCAGCAGTTCAATGGGACCAGGGAGGAGCAATCAGCCCCAGCATTTT. Its translation: CASSSMGPGRSNQPQHF. The chain is built from TRBV2 and TRBJ1-5; TRBD1 is a possible D gene (5 bases). The CDR3 is 17 residues long. Germline V lookup: CDR1 SNHLY, CDR2 FYNNEI. V lost 5 bases and J 1 base, leaving 18 bases between the germline ends. The full variable domain, in which reference TRBV2 and TRBJ1-5 provide the parts outside the CDR3, is EPEVTQTPSHQVTQMGQEVILRCVPISNHLYFYWYRQILGQKVEFLVSFYNNEISEKSEIFDDQFSVERPDGSNFTLKIRSTKLEDSAMYFCASSSMGPGRSNQPQHFGDGTRLSIL.

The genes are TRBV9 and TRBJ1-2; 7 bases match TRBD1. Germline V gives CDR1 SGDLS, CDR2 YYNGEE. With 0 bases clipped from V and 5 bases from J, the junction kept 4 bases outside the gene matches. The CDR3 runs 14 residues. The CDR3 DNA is TGTGCCAGCAGCGTAGGACAGGGAAAATATGGCTACACCTTC. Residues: CASSVGQGKYGYTF.